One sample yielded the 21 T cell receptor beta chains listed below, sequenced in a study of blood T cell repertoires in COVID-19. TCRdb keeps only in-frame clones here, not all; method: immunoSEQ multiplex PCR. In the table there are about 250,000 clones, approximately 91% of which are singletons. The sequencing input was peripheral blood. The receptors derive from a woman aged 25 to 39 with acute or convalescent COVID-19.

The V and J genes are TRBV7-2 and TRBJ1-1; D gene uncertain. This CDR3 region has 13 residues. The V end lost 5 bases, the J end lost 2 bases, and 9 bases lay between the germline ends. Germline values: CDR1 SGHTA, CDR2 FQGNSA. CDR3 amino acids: CASSPSLNTEAFF. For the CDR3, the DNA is TGTGCCAGCAGCCCGTCCTTAAACACTGAAGCTTTCTTT.

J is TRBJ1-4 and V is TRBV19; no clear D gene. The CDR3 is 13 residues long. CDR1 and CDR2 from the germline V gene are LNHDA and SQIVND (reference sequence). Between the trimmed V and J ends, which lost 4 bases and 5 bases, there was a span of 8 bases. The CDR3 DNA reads TGTGCCAGTAGTAACAGCCAGAATGAAAAACTGTTTTTT. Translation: CASSNSQNEKLFF.

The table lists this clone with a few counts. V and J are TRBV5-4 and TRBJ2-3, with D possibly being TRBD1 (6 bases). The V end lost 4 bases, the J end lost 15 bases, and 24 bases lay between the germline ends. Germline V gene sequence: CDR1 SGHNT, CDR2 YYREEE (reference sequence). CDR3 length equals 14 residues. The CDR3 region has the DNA TGTGCCAGCAGCCAAAGGCTAGGGGGTCACAGTATCTATTTT. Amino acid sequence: CASSQRLGGHSIYF.

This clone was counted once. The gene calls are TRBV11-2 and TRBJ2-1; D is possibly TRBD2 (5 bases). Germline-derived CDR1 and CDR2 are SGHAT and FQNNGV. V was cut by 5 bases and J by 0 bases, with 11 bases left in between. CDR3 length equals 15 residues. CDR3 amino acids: CASSAGGSSYNEQFF. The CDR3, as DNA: TGTGCCAGCAGCGCGGGTGGGAGCTCCTACAATGAGCAGTTCTTC.

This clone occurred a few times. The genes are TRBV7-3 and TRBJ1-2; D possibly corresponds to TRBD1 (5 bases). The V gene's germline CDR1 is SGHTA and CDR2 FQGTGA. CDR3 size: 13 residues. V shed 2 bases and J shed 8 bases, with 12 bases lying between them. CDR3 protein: CASSLLQGAGYTF. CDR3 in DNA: TGTGCCAGCAGCTTATTGCAGGGCGCGGGCTACACCTTC.

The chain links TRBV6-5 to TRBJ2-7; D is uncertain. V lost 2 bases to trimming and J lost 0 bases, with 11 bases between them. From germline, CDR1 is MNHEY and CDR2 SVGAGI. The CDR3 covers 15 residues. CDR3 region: CASSYKWSSSYEQYF. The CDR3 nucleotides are TGTGCCAGCAGTTACAAGTGGTCGAGCTCCTACGAGCAGTACTTC.

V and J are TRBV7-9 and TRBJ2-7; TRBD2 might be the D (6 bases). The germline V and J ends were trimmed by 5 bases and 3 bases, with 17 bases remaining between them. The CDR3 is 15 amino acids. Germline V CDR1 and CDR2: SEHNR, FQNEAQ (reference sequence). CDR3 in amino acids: CASSPSWEAHYEQYF. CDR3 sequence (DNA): TGTGCCAGCAGCCCCTCCTGGGAGGCCCACTACGAGCAGTACTTC. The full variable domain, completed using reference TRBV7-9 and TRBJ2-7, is DTGVSQNPRHKITKRGQNVTFRCDPISEHNRLYWYRQTLGQGPEFLTYFQNEAQLEKSRLLSDRFSAERPKGSFSTLEIQRTEQGDSAMYLCASSPSWEAHYEQYFGPGTRLTVT.

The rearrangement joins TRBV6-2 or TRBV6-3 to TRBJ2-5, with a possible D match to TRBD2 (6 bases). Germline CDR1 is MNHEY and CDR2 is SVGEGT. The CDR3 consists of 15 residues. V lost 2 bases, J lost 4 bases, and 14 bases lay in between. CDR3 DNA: TGTGCCAGCAGTTACGGAGGGAGGCCTGGAGAGACCCAGTACTTC. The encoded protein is CASSYGGRPGETQYF.

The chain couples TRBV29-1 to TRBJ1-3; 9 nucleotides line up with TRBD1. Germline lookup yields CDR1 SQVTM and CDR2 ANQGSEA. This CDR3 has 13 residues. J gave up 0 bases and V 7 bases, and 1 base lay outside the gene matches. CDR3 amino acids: CSGQGVSGNTIYF. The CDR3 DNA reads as TGCAGCGGACAGGGGGTCTCTGGAAACACCATATATTTT.

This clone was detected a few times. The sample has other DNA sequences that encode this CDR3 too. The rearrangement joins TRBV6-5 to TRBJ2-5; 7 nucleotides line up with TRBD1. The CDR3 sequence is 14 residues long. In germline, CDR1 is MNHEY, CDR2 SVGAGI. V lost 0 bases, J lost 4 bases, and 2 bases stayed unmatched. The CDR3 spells CASSYSTGRETQYF. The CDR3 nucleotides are TGTGCCAGCAGTTACTCGACAGGGAGAGAGACCCAGTACTTC.

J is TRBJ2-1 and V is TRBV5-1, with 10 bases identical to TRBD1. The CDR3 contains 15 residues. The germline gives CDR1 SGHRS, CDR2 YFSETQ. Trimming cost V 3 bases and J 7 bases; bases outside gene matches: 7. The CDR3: CASSSDRGMGNEQFF. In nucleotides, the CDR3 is TGCGCCAGCAGCTCGGACAGGGGGATGGGAAATGAGCAGTTCTTC.

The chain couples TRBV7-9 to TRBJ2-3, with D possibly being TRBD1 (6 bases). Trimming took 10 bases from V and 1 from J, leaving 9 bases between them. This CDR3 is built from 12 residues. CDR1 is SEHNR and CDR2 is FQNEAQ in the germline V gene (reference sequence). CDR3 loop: CAIEGGTDTQYF. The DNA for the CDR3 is TGTGCCATTGAGGGGGGCACAGATACGCAGTATTTT.

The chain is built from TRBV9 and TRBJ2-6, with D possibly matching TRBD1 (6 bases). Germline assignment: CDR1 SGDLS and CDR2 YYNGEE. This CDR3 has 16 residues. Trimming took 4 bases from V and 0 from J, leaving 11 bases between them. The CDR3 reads CASSMTGLSGANVLTF. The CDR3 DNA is TGTGCCAGCAGCATGACAGGCCTCTCTGGGGCCAACGTCCTGACTTTC.

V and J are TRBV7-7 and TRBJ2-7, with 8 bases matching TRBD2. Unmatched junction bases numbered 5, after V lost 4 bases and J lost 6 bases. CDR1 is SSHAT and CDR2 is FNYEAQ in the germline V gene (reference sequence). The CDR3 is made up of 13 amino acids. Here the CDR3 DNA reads TGTGCCAGCAGCTCGAGACTAGCGTCCGAGCAGTACTTC. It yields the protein CASSSRLASEQYF.

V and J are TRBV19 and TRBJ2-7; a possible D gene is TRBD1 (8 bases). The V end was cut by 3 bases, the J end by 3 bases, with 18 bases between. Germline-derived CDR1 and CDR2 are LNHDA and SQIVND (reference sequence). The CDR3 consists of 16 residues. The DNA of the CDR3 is TGTGCCAGTAGTATCATCAGCGGGACAGGTGACTACGAGCAGTACTTC. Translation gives CASSIISGTGDYEQYF.

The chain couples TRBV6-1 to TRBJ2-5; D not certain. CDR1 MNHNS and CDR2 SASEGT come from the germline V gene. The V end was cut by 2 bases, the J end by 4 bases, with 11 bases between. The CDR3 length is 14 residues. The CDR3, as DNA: TGTGCCAGCAGTGAACAATCAACCGGAGAGACCCAGTACTTC. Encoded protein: CASSEQSTGETQYF.

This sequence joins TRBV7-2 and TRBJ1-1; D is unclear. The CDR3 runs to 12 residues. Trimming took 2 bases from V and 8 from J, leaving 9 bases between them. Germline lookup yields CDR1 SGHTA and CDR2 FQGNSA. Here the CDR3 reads CASSLTTGEAFF. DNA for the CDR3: TGTGCCAGCAGCTTAACGACGGGAGAAGCTTTCTTT.

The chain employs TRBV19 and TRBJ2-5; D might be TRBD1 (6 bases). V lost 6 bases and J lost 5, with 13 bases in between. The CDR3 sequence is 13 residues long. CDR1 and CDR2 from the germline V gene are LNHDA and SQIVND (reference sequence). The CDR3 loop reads CASSTGRWETQYF. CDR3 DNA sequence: TGTGCCAGTAGCACAGGGAGATGGGAGACCCAGTACTTC.

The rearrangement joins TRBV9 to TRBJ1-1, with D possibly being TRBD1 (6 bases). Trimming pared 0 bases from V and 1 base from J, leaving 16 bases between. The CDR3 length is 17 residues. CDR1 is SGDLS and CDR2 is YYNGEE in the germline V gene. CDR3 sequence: CASSVAGRGPSNTEAFF. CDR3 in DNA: TGTGCCAGCAGCGTAGCCGGCAGGGGACCATCGAACACTGAAGCTTTCTTT.

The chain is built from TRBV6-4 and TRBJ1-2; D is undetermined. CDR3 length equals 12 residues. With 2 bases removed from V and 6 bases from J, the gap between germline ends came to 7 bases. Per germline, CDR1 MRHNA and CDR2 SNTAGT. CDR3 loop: CASSDRTDGYTF. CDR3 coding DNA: TGTGCCAGCAGTGACCGCACTGATGGCTACACCTTC.

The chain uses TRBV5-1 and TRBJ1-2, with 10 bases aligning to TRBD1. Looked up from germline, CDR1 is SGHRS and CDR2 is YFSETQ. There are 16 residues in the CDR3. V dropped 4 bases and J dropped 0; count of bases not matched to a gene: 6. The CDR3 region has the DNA TGCGCCAGCAGCCTTTCCGGACAGGGGGCTAACTATGGCTACACCTTC. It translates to CASSLSGQGANYGYTF.